The sequence of this T cell receptor beta chain was determined in a study of response to subunit inactivated influenza vaccine (dated by TCRdb to 2017 to 2018). Describing the broader study: To follow how T cells responded to a trivalent subunit inactivated influenza vaccine, the researchers relied on deep quantitative profiling of the T cell receptor repertoire. Findings and caveats that apply to the study as a whole: It was suggested by the authors that each seasonal influenza vaccination may recruit only a limited number of new T cells.

Inclusive of the bounding cysteine and phenylalanine, the CDR3 is 15 residues long. Only CDR3 DNA is held: 45 bases, read in frame from base 1. Reading the germline V gene gives CDR1 SGHRS and CDR2 YFSETQ. The V end gives up 0 bases and the J end 8 bases, leaving 7 bases in the junction not matched to a gene. Libraries were made using RT-PCR. TCRdb shows the sequencer as Illumina HiSeq 2500. TCRdb handled the public reads itself, with Q25 trimming in fastp and clone calling in MiXCR, and kept productive beta chains. Here each entry gathers all rows of one CDR3 protein and keeps the most common genes and DNA. The sample has around 520,000 distinct CDR3 sequences on record, 25% of them singletons. Jointly, the top ten make up 1.5% to 2% of the sample. A few counts support this clonotype. Its antigen target is currently unknown. Per-base quality was not reported, and no clone a single base away is much larger than it.

The specimen was CD4+ T cells sorted from PBMCs, collected more than 4 days after vaccination. This receptor was taken from a man aged 50-59 years who received an inactivated influenza vaccine. Donor details come from another sample of the same person, matched by shared clones. The sequence links TRBV5-1 to TRBJ1-4; 7 junctional bases match TRBD1. DNA sequence: TGCGCCAGCAGCTTGGTTGCCGGGACAGACGAAAAACTGTTTTTT. Its product reads: CASSLVAGTDEKLFF.